The next 4 T cell receptor beta chains were all read from a single sample in a study of sequential checkpoint blockade in melanoma. Specified treatment: randomized to nivolumab then ipilimumab (arm A) or the reverse (arm B). Method: immunoSEQ multiplex PCR; TCRdb's copy keeps in-frame clones and lacks some. The repertoire holds 7,000 to 9,500 clones, with less than 25% as singletons. The sequencing used tumor tissue (inferred from file names), collected from a patient given nivolumab and ipilimumab in sequence. These receptors originate from a human donor with melanoma.

In this sample, this clone turned up a few times. The chain recombines TRBV23-1 with TRBJ1-4, with D uncertain. TRBV23-1 is an open reading frame, and its role is uncertain. V was clipped by 6 bases and J by 6 bases, with 17 bases between them. The CDR3 runs 15 residues. CDR3 DNA: TGCGCCAGCAGCCAGACGACATCCCCCTATGAAAAACTGTTTTTT. This sequence encodes CASSQTTSPYEKLFF.

CDR3: CAIKDRGARDEQYF. In nucleotides, the CDR3 is TGTGCCATCAAAGATCGGGGAGCTCGGGACGAGCAGTACTTC. The chain recombines TRBV6-8 with TRBJ2-7; a weak D match, TRBD2 (5 bases). Between the trimmed V and J ends, which lost 10 bases and 5 bases, there was a span of 21 bases. The CDR3 spans 14 residues. Germline-derived CDR1 and CDR2 are MNHGY and SAAAGT.

This rearrangement joins TRBV19 to TRBJ2-2; D remains unclear. Germline CDR1 is LNHDA and CDR2 is SQIVND (reference sequence). This CDR3 spans 13 amino acids. Trimming left V 7 bases short and J 7 bases short, with 13 bases between. The CDR3 protein is CASIGPQGGELFF. DNA of the CDR3: TGTGCCAGTATAGGACCCCAAGGCGGGGAGCTGTTTTTT.

The V gene is TRBV30, the J gene TRBJ1-5, with D possibly matching TRBD1 (5 bases). The CDR3 is 14 residues long. V lost 0 bases and J 6 bases, leaving 12 bases between the germline ends. The germline CDR1 and CDR2 sequences are GTSNPN and SVGIG (reference sequence). The CDR3 bases are TGTGCCTGGAGTGTAAAGGGGCCGGGTCAGCCCCAGCATTTT. Protein sequence: CAWSVKGPGQPQHF.